Listed below are T cell receptor beta chains from one sample, sequenced in a study of beta chain features in type 1 diabetes. Assay: immunoSEQ multiplex PCR; the TCRdb copy retains only in-frame clones and omits some. The sample lists roughly 240,000 clones, 13% to 15% occurring once. The sample comprised naive CD4+ T cells from blood. These receptor sequences come from a woman in her forties in good health. CDR3s include the opening cysteine and the closing phenylalanine or tryptophan. A D gene is named only where the DNA matches it firmly. Where a row states a size, it is once, few, many or the class of an expanded clone; other rows omit it.

clone_size,j_call,d_call,v_call,cdr3_aa,cdr3_nt
.,TRBJ2-2,.,TRBV18,CASSPVAVNTGELFF,TGTGCCAGCTCACCAGTCGCAGTAAACACCGGGGAGCTGTTTTTT
few,TRBJ2-3,TRBD2,TRBV5-1,CASSPRGTSGGSTDTQYF,TGCGCCAGCAGCCCGAGGGGAACTAGCGGGGGAAGCACAGATACGCAGTATTTT
few,TRBJ1-1,.,TRBV10-2,CASSDPGASEGTEAFF,TGCGCCAGCAGTGATCCCGGGGCCTCGGAGGGGACTGAAGCTTTCTTT
.,TRBJ1-2,.,TRBV18,CASSPGGSGYTF,TGTGCCAGCTCACCTGGGGGGAGTGGCTACACCTTC
few,TRBJ2-1,.,TRBV6-6,CASSPPGLNNEQFF,TGTGCCAGCAGTCCCCCGGGACTCAACAATGAGCAGTTCTTC
.,TRBJ2-5,TRBD2,TRBV7-7,CASSSDTGGWETQYF,TGTGCTAGCAGCTCGGACACGGGGGGGTGGGAGACCCAGTACTTC
.,TRBJ1-1,.,TRBV21-1,CANKTTGNTEAFF,TGTGCCAACAAAACGACAGGAAACACTGAAGCTTTCTTT
.,TRBJ2-1,.,TRBV27,CASSSFRNEQFF,TGTGCCAGCAGTTCGTTCCGCAATGAGCAGTTCTTC
few,TRBJ2-7,TRBD2,TRBV14,CASSFTGTSSYEQYF,TGTGCCAGCAGCTTTACCGGGACTAGCTCCTACGAGCAGTACTTC
once,TRBJ1-2,.,TRBV19,CASSIETRVGYTF,TGTGCCAGTAGTATAGAGACGAGGGTTGGCTACACCTTC
.,TRBJ1-4,.,TRBV10-3,CAISASFRRPGDEKLFF,TGTGCCATCAGTGCCTCTTTTCGCAGACCAGGGGATGAAAAACTGTTTTTT
few,TRBJ2-4,.,TRBV19,CASSRAQLAKNIQYF,TGTGCCAGTAGTCGAGCACAGCTAGCCAAAAACATTCAGTACTTC
few,TRBJ2-5,TRBD2,TRBV7-9,CASSLGTSGGKETQYF,TGTGCCAGCAGCTTAGGGACTAGCGGGGGTAAAGAGACCCAGTACTTC
once,TRBJ1-5,.,TRBV19,CASSIGGQPQHF,TGTGCCAGTAGTATTGGCGGTCAGCCCCAGCATTTT
few,TRBJ1-1,TRBD1,TRBV7-2,CASSFMTGIDLEAFF,TGTGCCAGCAGCTTTATGACAGGGATCGACTTGGAAGCTTTCTTT
.,TRBJ1-2,.,TRBV4-3,CASSPGRSVYYGYTF,TGCGCCAGCAGCCCGGGGAGGTCGGTTTACTATGGCTACACCTTC
.,TRBJ2-7,.,TRBV5-1,CASSLGEREQYF,TGCGCCAGCAGCTTGGGGGAGAGGGAGCAGTACTTC
.,TRBJ1-6,.,TRBV4-3,CASSQHKIGGQSSYNSPLHF,TGCGCCAGCAGCCAACATAAGATAGGAGGACAGAGCTCCTATAATTCACCCCTCCACTTT
.,TRBJ2-7,TRBD1,TRBV6-1,CASSDGTVYEQYF,TGTGCCAGCAGCGATGGGACAGTCTACGAGCAGTACTTC
.,TRBJ2-3,TRBD2,TRBV7-7,CASSHGLAGGSDTQYF,TGTGCCAGCAGCCACGGACTAGCGGGGGGTTCAGATACGCAGTATTTT
few,TRBJ1-1,.,TRBV7-6,CASSLRQGNTEAFF,TGTGCCAGCAGCCTCCGTCAGGGCAACACTGAAGCTTTCTTT
.,TRBJ2-3,.,TRBV9,CASSVDPPGTSTDTQYF,TGTGCCAGCAGCGTAGACCCCCCCGGGACTAGCACAGATACGCAGTATTTT
few,TRBJ2-7,.,TRBV19,CASSIGGGAGTQSYEQYF,TGTGCCAGTAGTATAGGAGGGGGAGCCGGGACCCAGAGCTACGAGCAGTACTTC
many,TRBJ1-2,TRBD1,TRBV7-2,CASSPGGLGGYTF,TGTGCCAGCAGCCCAGGGGGCTTGGGGGGCTACACCTTC
few,TRBJ1-5,TRBD1,TRBV7-9,CASSPGVGQGAGDQPQHF,TGTGCCAGCAGCCCAGGGGTAGGGCAGGGGGCAGGTGATCAGCCCCAGCATTTT
few,TRBJ1-2,TRBD1,TRBV5-1,CASSLAPTGGNYGYTF,TGCGCCAGCAGCTTGGCCCCGACAGGGGGGAACTATGGCTACACCTTC
.,TRBJ2-7,.,TRBV29-1,CSVYCYEQYF,TGCAGCGTTTATTGCTACGAGCAGTACTTC
.,TRBJ2-2,TRBD1,TRBV7-9,CASSRGTGGRTGELFF,TGTGCCAGCAGCCGGGGAACAGGGGGCCGCACCGGGGAGCTGTTTTTT
.,TRBJ2-1,.,TRBV29-1,CSAAWALHNEQFF,TGCAGCGCCGCCTGGGCCCTCCACAATGAGCAGTTCTTC
few,TRBJ1-5,.,TRBV21-1,CASPQPQHF,TGTGCCAGCCCACAGCCCCAGCATTTT
.,TRBJ2-5,.,TRBV7-2,CASTTGHWETQYF,TGTGCCAGCACGACAGGCCACTGGGAGACCCAGTACTTC
few,TRBJ1-5,TRBD1,TRBV7-9,CASSVGSGRGDGQPQHF,TGTGCCAGCAGCGTAGGGTCGGGCAGGGGGGACGGGCAGCCCCAGCATTTT
.,TRBJ2-7,TRBD2,TRBV7-2,CASSPQGLNIYEQYF,TGTGCCAGCAGCCCCCAGGGACTAAATATCTACGAGCAGTACTTC
few,TRBJ1-4,.,TRBV7-2,CASSPGGGFAKLFF,TGTGCCAGCAGCCCCGGGGGTGGGTTTGCGAAACTGTTTTTT
.,TRBJ2-3,.,TRBV19,CASSRADTQYF,TGTGCCAGTAGCCGGGCAGATACGCAGTATTTT
.,TRBJ1-1,TRBD1,TRBV2,CASSEQGAIFPEAFF,TGTGCCAGCAGTGAACAGGGGGCGATTTTCCCTGAAGCTTTCTTT
.,TRBJ1-6,TRBD1,TRBV28,CASSLPGQGRSPLHF,TGTGCCAGCAGTTTACCTGGACAGGGGCGTTCACCCCTCCACTTT
.,TRBJ1-4,.,TRBV7-6,CASSFSPGNNEKLFF,TGTGCCAGCAGCTTTTCTCCAGGGAATAATGAAAAACTGTTTTTT
few,TRBJ2-7,TRBD1,TRBV11-2,CASSLRTGSHEQYF,TGTGCCAGCAGCTTAAGGACAGGGTCCCACGAGCAGTACTTC
few,TRBJ2-7,.,TRBV29-1,CSVVTQELPYEQYF,TGCAGCGTCGTTACACAGGAACTCCCCTACGAGCAGTACTTC
few,TRBJ2-5,TRBD2,TRBV5-1,CASSARLAGVQETQYF,TGCGCCAGCAGCGCCCGACTAGCGGGGGTCCAAGAGACCCAGTACTTC
.,TRBJ2-1,TRBD2,TRBV5-4,CAFRGDNEQFF,TGTGCCTTTCGGGGGGACAATGAGCAGTTCTTC
few,TRBJ2-1,TRBD2,TRBV7-8,CASSTPSGGYYNEQFF,TGTGCCAGCAGCACCCCTAGCGGGGGGTACTACAATGAGCAGTTCTTC
few,TRBJ2-3,TRBD1,TRBV6-5,CASRLTGGGTDTQYF,TGTGCCAGCAGATTAACAGGGGGAGGCACAGATACGCAGTATTTT
few,TRBJ2-7,.,TRBV18,CASSPASYEQYF,TGTGCCAGCTCACCAGCGTCCTACGAGCAGTACTTC